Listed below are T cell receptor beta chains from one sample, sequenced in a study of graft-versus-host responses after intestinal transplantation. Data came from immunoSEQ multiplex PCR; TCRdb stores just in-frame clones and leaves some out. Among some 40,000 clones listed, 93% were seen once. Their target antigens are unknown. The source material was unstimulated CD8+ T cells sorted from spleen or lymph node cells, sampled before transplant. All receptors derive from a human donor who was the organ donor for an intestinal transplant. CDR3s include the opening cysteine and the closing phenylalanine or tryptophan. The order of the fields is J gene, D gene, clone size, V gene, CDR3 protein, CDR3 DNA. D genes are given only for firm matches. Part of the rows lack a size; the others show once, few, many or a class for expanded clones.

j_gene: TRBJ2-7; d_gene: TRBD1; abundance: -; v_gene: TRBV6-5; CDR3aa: CASSYGGQGNYEQYF; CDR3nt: TGTGCCAGCAGTTACGGGGGACAGGGGAACTACGAGCAGTACTTC
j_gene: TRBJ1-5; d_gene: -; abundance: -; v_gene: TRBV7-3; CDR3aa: CASSLMGNNQPQHF; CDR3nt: TGTGCCAGCAGCTTAATGGGGAACAATCAGCCCCAGCATTTT
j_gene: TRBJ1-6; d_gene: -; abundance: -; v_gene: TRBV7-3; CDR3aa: CASSLPHSSRVELSPLHF; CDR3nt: TGTGCCAGCAGCTTACCTCACTCCTCCAGGGTAGAGTTATCACCCCTCCACTTT
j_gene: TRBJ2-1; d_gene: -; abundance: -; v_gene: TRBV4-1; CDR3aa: CASRLTGNNEQFF; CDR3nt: TGCGCCAGCAGACTAACAGGCAACAATGAGCAGTTCTTC
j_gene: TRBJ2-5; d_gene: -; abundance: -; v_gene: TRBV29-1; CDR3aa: CSVEEEGRLGQETQYF; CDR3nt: TGCAGCGTTGAAGAGGAAGGCAGACTCGGTCAAGAGACCCAGTACTTC
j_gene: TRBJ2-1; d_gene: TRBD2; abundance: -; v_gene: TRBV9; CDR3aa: CASSVVSSGAPYNEQFF; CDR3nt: TGTGCCAGCAGCGTAGTCTCTAGCGGAGCCCCGTACAATGAGCAGTTCTTC
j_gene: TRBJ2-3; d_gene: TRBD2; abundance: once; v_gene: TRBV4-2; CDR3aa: CASSQLNQGLADTDTQYF; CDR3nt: TGTGCCAGCAGCCAACTCAATCAAGGACTAGCGGACACAGATACGCAGTATTTT
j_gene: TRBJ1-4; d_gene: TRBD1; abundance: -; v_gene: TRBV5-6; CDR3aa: CASSWTGLATNEKLFF; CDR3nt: TGTGCCAGCAGCTGGACAGGACTCGCAACTAATGAAAAACTGTTTTTT
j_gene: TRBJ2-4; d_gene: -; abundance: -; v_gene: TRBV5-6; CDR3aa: CASSLLFNIQYF; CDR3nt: TGTGCCAGCAGCTTGTTGTTCAACATTCAGTACTTC
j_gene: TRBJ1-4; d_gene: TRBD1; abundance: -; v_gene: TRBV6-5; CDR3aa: CASSEDRVNEKLFF; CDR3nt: TGTGCCAGCAGTGAGGACAGGGTGAATGAAAAACTGTTTTTT
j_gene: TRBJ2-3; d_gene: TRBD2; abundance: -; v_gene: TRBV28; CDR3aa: CASSFGLAGPTDTQYF; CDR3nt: TGTGCCAGCAGTTTTGGACTAGCGGGGCCCACAGATACGCAGTATTTT
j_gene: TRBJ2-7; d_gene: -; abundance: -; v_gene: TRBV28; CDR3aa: CASSFGTAYEQYF; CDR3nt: TGTGCCAGCAGTTTCGGGACTGCCTACGAGCAGTACTTC
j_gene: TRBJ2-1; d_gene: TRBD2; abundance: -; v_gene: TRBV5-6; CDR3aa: CASSWGTSGREGKPNEQFF; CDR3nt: TGTGCCAGCAGCTGGGGGACTAGCGGGAGAGAGGGAAAACCCAATGAGCAGTTCTTC
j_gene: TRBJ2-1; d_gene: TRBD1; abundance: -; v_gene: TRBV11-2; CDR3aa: CASSFIRRDRGIGEQFF; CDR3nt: TGTGCCAGCAGCTTTATTCGGCGGGACAGGGGGATAGGGGAGCAGTTCTTC
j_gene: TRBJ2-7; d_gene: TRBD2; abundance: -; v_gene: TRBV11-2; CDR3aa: CASSLRGIYEQYF; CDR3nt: TGTGCCAGCAGCTTGCGGGGGATCTACGAGCAGTACTTC
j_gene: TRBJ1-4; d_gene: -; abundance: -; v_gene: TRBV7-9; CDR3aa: CASSLVVGRNEKLFF; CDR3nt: TGTGCCAGCAGCTTAGTCGTGGGGAGGAATGAAAAACTGTTTTTT
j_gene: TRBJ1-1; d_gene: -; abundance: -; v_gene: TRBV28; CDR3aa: CASYQPATPGPRAGPPRNTEAFF; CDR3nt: TGTGCCAGCTATCAGCCGGCGACCCCGGGACCCCGGGCCGGACCGCCCAGAAACACTGAAGCTTTCTTT
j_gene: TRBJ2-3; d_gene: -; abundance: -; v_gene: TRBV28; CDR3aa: CASSLARVSTDTQYF; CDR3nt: TGTGCCAGCAGTTTAGCGAGAGTATCGACAGATACGCAGTATTTT
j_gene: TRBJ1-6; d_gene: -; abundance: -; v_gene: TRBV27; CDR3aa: CASSLGEYNSPLHF; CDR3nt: TGTGCCAGCAGTTTGGGGGAATATAATTCACCCCTCCACTTT
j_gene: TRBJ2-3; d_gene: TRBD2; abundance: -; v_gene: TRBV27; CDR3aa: CASSQREGLTDTQYF; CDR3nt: TGTGCCAGCAGTCAACGGGAGGGGCTCACAGATACGCAGTATTTT
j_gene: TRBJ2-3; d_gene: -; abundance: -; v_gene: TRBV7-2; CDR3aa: CASSRVKSTDTQYF; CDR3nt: TGTGCCAGCAGTCGTGTGAAGTCCACAGATACGCAGTATTTT
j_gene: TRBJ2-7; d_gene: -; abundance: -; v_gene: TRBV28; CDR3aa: CASSPRALTYEQYF; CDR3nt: TGTGCCAGCAGTCCCCGGGCCTTGACCTACGAGCAGTACTTC
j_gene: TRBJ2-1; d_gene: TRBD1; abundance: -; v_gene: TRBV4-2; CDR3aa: CASSGTGGYNEQFF; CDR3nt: TGTGCCAGCAGCGGGACAGGGGGTTACAATGAGCAGTTCTTC
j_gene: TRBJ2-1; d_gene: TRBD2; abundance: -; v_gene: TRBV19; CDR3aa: CASSITSGSINEQFF; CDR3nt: TGTGCCAGTAGTATAACTAGCGGGAGTATCAATGAGCAGTTCTTC
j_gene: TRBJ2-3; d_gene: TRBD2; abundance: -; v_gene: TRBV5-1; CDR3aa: CASTWEGDTQYF; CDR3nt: TGCGCCAGCACCTGGGAGGGAGATACGCAGTATTTT
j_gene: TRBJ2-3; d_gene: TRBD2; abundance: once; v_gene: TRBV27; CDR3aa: CASSLSGLAPDTQYF; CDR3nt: TGTGCCAGCAGTTTATCGGGACTAGCCCCAGATACGCAGTATTTT
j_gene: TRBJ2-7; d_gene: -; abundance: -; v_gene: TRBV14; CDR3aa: CASSQVQSYEQYF; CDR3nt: TGTGCCAGCAGCCAAGTTCAGTCCTACGAGCAGTACTTC
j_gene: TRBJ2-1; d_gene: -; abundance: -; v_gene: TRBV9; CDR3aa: CASSAEVDSAYEQFF; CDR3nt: TGTGCCAGCAGCGCCGAGGTTGACTCCGCGTATGAGCAGTTCTTC
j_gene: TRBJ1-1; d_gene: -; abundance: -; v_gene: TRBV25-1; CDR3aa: CASFGNTEAFF; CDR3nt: TGTGCCAGTTTCGGTAACACTGAAGCTTTCTTT
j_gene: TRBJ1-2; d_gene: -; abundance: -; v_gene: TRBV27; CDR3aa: CASRVGGGENGYTF; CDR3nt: TGTGCCAGCAGGGTCGGTGGGGGGGAAAATGGCTACACCTTC
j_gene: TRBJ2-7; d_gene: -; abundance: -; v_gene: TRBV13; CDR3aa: CASSGGDSYEQYF; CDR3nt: TGTGCCAGCAGCGGGGGGGACAGCTACGAGCAGTACTTC
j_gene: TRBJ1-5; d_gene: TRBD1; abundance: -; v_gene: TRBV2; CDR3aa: CASSEGGQGQPQHF; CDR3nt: TGTGCCAGCAGTGAAGGGGGACAGGGTCAGCCCCAGCATTTT
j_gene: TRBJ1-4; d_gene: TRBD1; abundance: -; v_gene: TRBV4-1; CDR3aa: CASSQDTRRQGNEKLFF; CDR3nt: TGCGCCAGCAGCCAAGATACGAGGAGACAGGGGAATGAAAAACTGTTTTTT
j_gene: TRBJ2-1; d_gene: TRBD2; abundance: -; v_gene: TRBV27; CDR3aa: CASSLSGRALGHNEQFF; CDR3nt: TGTGCCAGCAGTTTAAGCGGGAGGGCCTTGGGACACAATGAGCAGTTCTTC
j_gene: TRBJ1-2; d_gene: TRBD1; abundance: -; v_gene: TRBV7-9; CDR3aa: CASSLAEGGSYGYTF; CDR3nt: TGTGCCAGCAGCTTAGCTGAAGGGGGCTCCTATGGCTACACCTTC
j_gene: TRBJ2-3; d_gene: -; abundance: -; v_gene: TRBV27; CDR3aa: CASSGDGSTDTQYF; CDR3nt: TGTGCCAGCAGTGGGGACGGGAGCACAGATACGCAGTATTTT
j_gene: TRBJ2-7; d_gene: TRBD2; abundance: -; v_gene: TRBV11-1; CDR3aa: CASSPTGTSGWDEQYF; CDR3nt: TGTGCCAGCAGCCCGACCGGGACTAGCGGATGGGACGAGCAGTACTTC
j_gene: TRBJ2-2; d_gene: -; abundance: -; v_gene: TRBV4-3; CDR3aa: CASSQGGTGELFF; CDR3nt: TGCGCCAGCAGCCAGGGGGGTACCGGGGAGCTGTTTTTT
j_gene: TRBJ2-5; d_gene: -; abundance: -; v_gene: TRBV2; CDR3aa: CASSAGTLYQETQYF; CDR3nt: TGTGCCAGCAGCGCCGGGACATTGTACCAAGAGACCCAGTACTTC
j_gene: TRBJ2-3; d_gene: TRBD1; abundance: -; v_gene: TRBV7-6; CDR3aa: CASSPRTGLYPNNRTDTQYF; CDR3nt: TGTGCCAGCAGCCCCCGGACAGGGCTTTACCCAAATAACCGCACAGATACGCAGTATTTT
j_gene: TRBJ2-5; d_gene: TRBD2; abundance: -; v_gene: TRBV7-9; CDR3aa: CASSSEGLAGQETQYF; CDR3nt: TGTGCCAGCAGCTCTGAGGGACTAGCGGGACAAGAGACCCAGTACTTC
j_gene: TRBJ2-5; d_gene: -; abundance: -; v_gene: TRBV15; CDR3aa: CATSRDLRGAVGPQETQYF; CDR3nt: TGTGCCACCAGCAGAGATTTGCGGGGAGCGGTCGGCCCCCAAGAGACCCAGTACTTC
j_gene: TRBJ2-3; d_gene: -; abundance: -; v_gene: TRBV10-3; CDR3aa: CAISRIADHTDTQYF; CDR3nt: TGTGCCATCAGTCGGATAGCGGATCACACAGATACGCAGTATTTT
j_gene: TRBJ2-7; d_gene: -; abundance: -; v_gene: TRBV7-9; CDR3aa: CASSSGTDYEQYF; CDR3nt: TGTGCCAGCAGCTCCGGGACCGACTACGAGCAGTACTTC
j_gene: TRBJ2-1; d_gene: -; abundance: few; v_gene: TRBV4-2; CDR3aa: CASSQNNEQFF; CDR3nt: TGTGCCAGCAGCCAAAACAATGAGCAGTTCTTC
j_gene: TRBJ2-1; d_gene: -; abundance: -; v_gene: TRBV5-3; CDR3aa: CARSSGGSGVNEQFF; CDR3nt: TGCGCCAGAAGCTCGGGGGGCTCAGGTGTCAATGAGCAGTTCTTC
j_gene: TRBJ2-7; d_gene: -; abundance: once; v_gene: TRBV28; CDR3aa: CASSFLSGSTSYEQCF; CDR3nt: TGTGCCAGCAGTTTCCTCAGCGGGTCAACCTCCTACGAGCAGTGCTTC
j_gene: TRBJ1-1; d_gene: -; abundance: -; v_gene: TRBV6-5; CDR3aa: CASRAGNTEAFF; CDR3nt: TGTGCCAGCAGGGCAGGGAACACTGAAGCTTTCTTT
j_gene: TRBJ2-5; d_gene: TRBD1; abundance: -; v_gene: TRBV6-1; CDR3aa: CASSENQGVQETQYF; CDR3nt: TGTGCCAGCAGTGAAAACCAGGGGGTCCAAGAGACCCAGTACTTC
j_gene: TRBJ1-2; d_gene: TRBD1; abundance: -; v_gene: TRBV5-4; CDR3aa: CASSLTGGGPINYGYTF; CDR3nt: TGTGCCAGCAGCCTTACAGGGGGCGGACCGATTAACTATGGCTACACCTTC
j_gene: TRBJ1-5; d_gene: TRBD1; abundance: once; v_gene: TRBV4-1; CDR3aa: CASSQHAGTGYSNQPQHF; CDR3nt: TGCGCCAGCAGCCAACATGCCGGGACAGGGTATAGCAATCAGCCCCAGCATTTT
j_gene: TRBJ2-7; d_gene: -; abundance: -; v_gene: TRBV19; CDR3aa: CASSPEHGVGQYF; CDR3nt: TGTGCCAGTAGTCCGGAACACGGGGTAGGGCAGTACTTC
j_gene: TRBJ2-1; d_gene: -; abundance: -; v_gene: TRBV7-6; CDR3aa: CASSLYADYGEQFF; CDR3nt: TGTGCCAGCAGCTTATACGCAGACTACGGTGAGCAGTTCTTC